This TCR beta chain emerged from a study of OX40 agonist ivuxolimab in advanced cancers. For the study at large: At 0.01 to 10 mg/kg, ivuxolimab was administered intravenously to patients every 2 weeks. Anti-PD-1, anti-PD-L1 or anti-CTLA-4 therapy given earlier was allowed, and roughly 40% had some.

Assay used: immunoSEQ multiplex PCR; TCRdb lists only in-frame clones, some missing. The data contain approximately 28,000 clones, around nine tenths of them singletons. The CDR3 spans 19 residues. The V gene's germline CDR1 is LNHDA and CDR2 SQIVND (reference sequence). J gave up 2 bases and V 3 bases, and 14 bases lay outside the gene matches. The sequences come from CD4+ or CD8+ T cells sorted from blood, collected in a trial of the OX40 agonist ivuxolimab. The V call is TRBV19, the J call TRBJ1-5, with 9 bases matching TRBD1. The TCR was taken from an adult with an advanced solid tumor such as melanoma, head and neck, liver or kidney cancer. Here the CDR3 DNA reads TGTGCCAGTAGTATTCGGGACAGGGTCTCTCCATGGGGCAATCAGCCCCAGCATTTT. Its protein is CASSIRDRVSPWGNQPQHF.